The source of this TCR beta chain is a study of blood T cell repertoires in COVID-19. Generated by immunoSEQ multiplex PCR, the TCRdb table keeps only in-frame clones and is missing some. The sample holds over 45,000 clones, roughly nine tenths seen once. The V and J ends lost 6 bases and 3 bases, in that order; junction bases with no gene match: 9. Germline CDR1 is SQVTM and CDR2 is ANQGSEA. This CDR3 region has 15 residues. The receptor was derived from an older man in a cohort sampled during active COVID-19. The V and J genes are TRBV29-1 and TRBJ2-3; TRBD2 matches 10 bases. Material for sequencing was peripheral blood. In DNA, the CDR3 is TGCAGCGTCGGGGCTAGCGGGAGAGGGACAGATACGCAGTATTTT. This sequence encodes CSVGASGRGTDTQYF.